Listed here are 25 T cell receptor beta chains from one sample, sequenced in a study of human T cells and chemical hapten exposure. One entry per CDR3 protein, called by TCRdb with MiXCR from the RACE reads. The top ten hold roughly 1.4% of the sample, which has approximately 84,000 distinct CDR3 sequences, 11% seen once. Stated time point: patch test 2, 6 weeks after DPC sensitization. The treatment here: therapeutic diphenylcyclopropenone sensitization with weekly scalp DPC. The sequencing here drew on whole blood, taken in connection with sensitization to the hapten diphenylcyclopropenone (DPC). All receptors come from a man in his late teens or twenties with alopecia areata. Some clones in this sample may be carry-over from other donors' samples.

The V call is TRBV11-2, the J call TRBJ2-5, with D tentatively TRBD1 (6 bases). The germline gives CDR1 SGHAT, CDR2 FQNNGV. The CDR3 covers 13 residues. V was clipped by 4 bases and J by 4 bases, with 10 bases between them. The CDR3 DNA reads TGTGCCAGCAGCTCGGGACATCGAGAGACCCAGTACTTC. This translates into CASSSGHRETQYF.

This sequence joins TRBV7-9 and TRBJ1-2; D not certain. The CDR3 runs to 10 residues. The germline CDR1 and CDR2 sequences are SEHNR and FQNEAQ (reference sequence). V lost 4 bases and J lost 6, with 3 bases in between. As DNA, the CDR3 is TGTGCCAGCAGCTCCGATGGCTACACCTTC. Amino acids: CASSSDGYTF.

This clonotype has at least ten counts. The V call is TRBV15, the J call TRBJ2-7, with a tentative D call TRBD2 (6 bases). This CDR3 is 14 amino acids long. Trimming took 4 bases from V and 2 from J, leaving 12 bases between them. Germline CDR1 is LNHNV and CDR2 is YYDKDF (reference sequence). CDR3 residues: CATSKGGTAYEQYF. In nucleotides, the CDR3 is TGTGCCACCAGCAAGGGAGGCACTGCCTACGAGCAGTACTTC.

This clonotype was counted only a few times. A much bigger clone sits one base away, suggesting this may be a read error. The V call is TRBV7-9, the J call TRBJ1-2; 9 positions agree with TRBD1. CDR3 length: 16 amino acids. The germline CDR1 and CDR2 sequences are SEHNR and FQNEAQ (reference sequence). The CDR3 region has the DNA TGTGCCGGCAGCTCCCCGGGACAGGGTCCTCGTATTGGCTACACCTTC. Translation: CAGSSPGQGPRIGYTF.

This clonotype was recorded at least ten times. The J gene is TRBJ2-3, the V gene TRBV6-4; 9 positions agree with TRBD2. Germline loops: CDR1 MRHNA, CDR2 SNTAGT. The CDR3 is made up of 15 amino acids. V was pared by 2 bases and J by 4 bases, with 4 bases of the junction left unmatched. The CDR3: CASSDGGGAADTQYF. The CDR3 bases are TGTGCCAGCAGTGACGGCGGGGGGGCGGCAGATACGCAGTATTTT.

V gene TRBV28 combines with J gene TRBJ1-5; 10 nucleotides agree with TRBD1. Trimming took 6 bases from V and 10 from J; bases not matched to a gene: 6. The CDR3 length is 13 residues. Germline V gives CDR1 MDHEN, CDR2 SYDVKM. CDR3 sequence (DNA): TGTGCCAGCAGGCAGGGACAGGGGATACCCCAGCATTTT. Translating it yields CASRQGQGIPQHF.

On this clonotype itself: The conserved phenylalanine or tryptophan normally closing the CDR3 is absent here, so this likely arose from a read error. The CDR3 protein is CSVVRGSQETQYY. The CDR3 region has the DNA TGCAGCGTTGTACGGGGATCGCAAGAGACCCAGTACTAC. The J gene is TRBJ2-5, the V gene TRBV29-1; the D gene is possibly TRBD2 (5 bases). Per the germline V gene, CDR1 is SQVTM and CDR2 is ANQGSEA. V lost 4 bases and J 2 bases, leaving 11 bases between the germline ends. The CDR3 loop spans 13 amino acids.

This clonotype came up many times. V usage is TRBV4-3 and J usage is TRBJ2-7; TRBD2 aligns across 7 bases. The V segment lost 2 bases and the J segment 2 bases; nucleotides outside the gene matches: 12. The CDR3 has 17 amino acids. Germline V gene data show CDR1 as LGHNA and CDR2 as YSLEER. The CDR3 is CASSQSRAGRGAYEQYF. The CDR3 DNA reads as TGCGCCAGCAGCCAAAGCAGGGCAGGTCGGGGGGCCTACGAGCAGTACTTC.

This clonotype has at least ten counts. The CDR3 coding sequence is TGCAGCGTTGACCTTCCTGAAGCTTTCTTT. As protein: CSVDLPEAFF. This chain connects TRBV29-1 to TRBJ1-1; D remains unclear. The CDR3 extends over 10 amino acids. Trimming left V 3 bases short and J 6 bases short, with 5 bases between. CDR1 and CDR2 from the germline V gene are SQVTM and ANQGSEA.

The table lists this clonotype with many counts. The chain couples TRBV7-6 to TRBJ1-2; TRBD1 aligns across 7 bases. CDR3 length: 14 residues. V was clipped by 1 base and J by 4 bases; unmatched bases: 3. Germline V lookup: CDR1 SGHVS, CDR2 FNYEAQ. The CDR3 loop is CASSLDSGGYGYTF. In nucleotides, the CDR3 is TGTGCCAGCAGCTTAGACTCAGGGGGCTATGGCTACACCTTC.

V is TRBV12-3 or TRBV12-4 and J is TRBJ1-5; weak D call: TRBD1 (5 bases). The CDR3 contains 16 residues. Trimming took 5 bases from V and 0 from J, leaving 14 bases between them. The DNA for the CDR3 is TGTGCCAGCAGTCTTAGCAACAGGTATAGCAATCAGCCCCAGCATTTT. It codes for CASSLSNRYSNQPQHF.

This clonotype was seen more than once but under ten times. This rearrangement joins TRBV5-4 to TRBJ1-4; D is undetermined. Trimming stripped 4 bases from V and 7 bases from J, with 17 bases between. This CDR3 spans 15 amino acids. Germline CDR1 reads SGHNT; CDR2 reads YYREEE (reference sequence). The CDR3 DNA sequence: TGTGCCAGCAGCCCTACCGGATCCATGGGTGAAAAACTGTTTTTT. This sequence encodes CASSPTGSMGEKLFF. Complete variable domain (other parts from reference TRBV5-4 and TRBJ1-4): ETGVTQSPTHLIKTRGQQVTLRCSSQSGHNTVSWYQQALGQGPQFIFQYYREEENGRGNFPPRFSGLQFPNYSSELNVNALELDDSALYLCASSPTGSMGEKLFFGSGTQLSVL.

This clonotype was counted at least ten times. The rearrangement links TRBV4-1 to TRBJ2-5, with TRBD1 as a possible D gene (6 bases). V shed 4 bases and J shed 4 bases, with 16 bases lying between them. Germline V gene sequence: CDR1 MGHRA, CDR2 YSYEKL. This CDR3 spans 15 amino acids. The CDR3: CASSRGLLGAETQYF. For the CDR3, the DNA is TGCGCCAGCAGCCGGGGGCTTCTCGGCGCAGAGACCCAGTACTTC.

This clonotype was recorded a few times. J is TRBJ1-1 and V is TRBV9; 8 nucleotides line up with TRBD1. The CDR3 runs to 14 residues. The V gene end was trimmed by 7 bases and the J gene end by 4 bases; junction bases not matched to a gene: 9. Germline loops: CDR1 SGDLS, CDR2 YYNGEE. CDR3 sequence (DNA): TGTGCCAGCGGTTCAGGGGGCCTGGGCACTGAAGCTTTCTTT. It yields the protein CASGSGGLGTEAFF.

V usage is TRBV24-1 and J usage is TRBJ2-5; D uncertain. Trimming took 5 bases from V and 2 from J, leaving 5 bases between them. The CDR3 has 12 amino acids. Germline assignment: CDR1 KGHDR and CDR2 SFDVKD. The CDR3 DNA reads TGTGCCACCAGTGGGGATCAAGAGACCCAGTACTTC. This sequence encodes CATSGDQETQYF.

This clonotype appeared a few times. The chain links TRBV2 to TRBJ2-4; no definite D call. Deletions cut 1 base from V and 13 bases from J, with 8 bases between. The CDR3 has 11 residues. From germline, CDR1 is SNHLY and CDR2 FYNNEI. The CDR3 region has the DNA TGTGCCAGCAGTGAAGGCCCACCCCAGTACTTC. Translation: CASSEGPPQYF.

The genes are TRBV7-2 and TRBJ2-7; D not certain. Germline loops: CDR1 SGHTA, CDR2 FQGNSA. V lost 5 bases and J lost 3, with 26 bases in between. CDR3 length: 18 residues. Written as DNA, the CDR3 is TGTGCCAGCAGCCCCTCCGAAACCGAGATGACATCCTACTACGAGCAGTACTTC. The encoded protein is CASSPSETEMTSYYEQYF.

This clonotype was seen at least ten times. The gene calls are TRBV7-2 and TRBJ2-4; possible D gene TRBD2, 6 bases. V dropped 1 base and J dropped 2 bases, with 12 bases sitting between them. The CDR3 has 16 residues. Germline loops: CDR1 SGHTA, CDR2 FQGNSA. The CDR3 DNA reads TGTGCCAGCAGCTTAGGCCCCGGGACTTCCAAAAACATTCAGTACTTC. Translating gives CASSLGPGTSKNIQYF.

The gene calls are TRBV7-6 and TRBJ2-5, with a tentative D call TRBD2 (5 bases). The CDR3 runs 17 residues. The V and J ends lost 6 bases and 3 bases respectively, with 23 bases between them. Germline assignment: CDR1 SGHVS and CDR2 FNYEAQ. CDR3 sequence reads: CASRKRVGGAIEETQYF. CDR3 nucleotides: TGTGCCAGCAGGAAGAGGGTTGGAGGTGCTATAGAAGAGACCCAGTACTTC.

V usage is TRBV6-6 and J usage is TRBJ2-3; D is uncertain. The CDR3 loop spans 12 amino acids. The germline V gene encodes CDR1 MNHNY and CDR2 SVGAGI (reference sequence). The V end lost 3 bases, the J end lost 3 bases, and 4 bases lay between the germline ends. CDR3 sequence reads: CASSYQTDTQYF. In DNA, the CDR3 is TGTGCCAGCAGTTATCAGACAGATACGCAGTATTTT.

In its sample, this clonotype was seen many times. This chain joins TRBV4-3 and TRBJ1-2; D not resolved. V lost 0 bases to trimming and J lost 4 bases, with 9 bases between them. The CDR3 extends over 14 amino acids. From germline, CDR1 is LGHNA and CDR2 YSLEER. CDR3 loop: CASSQERASYGYTF. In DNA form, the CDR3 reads TGCGCCAGCAGCCAAGAGAGAGCGAGCTATGGCTACACCTTC.

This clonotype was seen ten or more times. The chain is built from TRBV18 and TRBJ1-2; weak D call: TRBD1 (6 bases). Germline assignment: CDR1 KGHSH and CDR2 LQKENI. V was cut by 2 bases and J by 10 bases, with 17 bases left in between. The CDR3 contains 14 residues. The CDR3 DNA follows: TGTGCCAGCTCACCAGACAGGCCGGCGCTTTCCTACACCTTC. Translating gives CASSPDRPALSYTF.

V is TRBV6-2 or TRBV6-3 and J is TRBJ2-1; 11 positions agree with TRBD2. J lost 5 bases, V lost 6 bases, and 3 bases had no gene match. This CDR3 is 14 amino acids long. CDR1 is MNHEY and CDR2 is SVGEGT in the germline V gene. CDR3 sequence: CASRIAGGDNEQFF. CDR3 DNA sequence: TGTGCCAGCAGGATAGCGGGGGGGGACAATGAGCAGTTCTTC.

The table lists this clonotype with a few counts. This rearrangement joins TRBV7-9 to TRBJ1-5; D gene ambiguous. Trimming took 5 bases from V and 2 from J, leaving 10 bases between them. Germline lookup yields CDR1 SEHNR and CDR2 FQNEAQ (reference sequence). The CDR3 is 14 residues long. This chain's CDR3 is CASSPPEGNQPQHF. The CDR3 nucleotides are TGTGCCAGCAGCCCCCCAGAGGGCAATCAGCCCCAGCATTTT.

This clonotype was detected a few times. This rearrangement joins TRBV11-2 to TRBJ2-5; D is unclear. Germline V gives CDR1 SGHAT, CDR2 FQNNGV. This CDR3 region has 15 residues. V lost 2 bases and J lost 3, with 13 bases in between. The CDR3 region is CASSLIRDPKETQYF. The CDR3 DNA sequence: TGTGCCAGCAGCTTAATTCGCGATCCTAAAGAGACCCAGTACTTC.